A single sample gave rise to the 18 T cell receptor beta chains below, sequenced in a study of blood T cell repertoires in COVID-19. Clones were read by immunoSEQ multiplex PCR, and TCRdb kept only the in-frame ones, dropping some. The sample has around 250,000 clones, 88% seen once. What was sequenced was PBMCs or T cells enriched from blood (not recorded which). These receptors all stem from a middle-aged woman with acute COVID-19.

V usage is TRBV28 and J usage is TRBJ1-5; tentatively, D is TRBD1 (5 bases). The V end was cut by 4 bases, the J end by 2 bases, with 18 bases between. The CDR3 has 17 amino acids. In germline, CDR1 is MDHEN, CDR2 SYDVKM. This chain's CDR3 is CASSSRPGNSGNQPQHF. DNA of the CDR3: TGTGCCAGCAGTTCCCGCCCAGGGAATTCAGGCAATCAGCCCCAGCATTTT.

As DNA, the CDR3 is TGTGCCAGCAGCGTAGCTACAGGGGGAGGTGATTCACCCCTCCACTTT. It yields the protein CASSVATGGGDSPLHF. V and J are TRBV9 and TRBJ1-6, with 8 positions matching TRBD1. The CDR3 loop spans 16 amino acids. V shed 0 bases, J shed 8 bases, and the junction held 7 bases outside the gene matches. CDR1 SGDLS and CDR2 YYNGEE come from the germline V gene. The whole variable domain, remainder taken from reference TRBV9 and TRBJ1-6, is DSGVTQTPKHLITATGQRVTLRCSPRSGDLSVYWYQQSLDQGLQFLIQYYNGEERAKGNILERFSAQQFPDLHSELNLSSLELGDSALYFCASSVATGGGDSPLHFGNGTRLTVT.

The J gene is TRBJ2-1, the V gene TRBV27; no reliable D call. Germline CDR1 and CDR2: MNHEY and SMNVEV (reference sequence). The CDR3 covers 11 residues. The germline V and J ends were trimmed by 6 bases and 3 bases, with 3 bases remaining between them. CDR3 protein: CASSHYNEQFF. The CDR3 DNA reads as TGTGCCAGCAGCCACTACAATGAGCAGTTCTTC.

V and J are TRBV5-1 and TRBJ2-3; no firm D call. The germline gives CDR1 SGHRS, CDR2 YFSETQ. This CDR3 has 13 amino acids. Trimming removed 4 bases at V and 0 bases at J, with 6 bases between. Here the CDR3 DNA reads TGCGCCAGCAGCCCGTATAGCACAGATACGCAGTATTTT. Its translation: CASSPYSTDTQYF.

The gene calls are TRBV6-2 or TRBV6-3 and TRBJ2-7, with a tentative D call TRBD1 (5 bases). CDR3 length equals 16 residues. Germline V CDR1 and CDR2: MNHEY, SVGEGT. Between the trimmed V and J ends, which lost 4 bases and 3 bases, there was a span of 19 bases. CDR3 region: CASSFPIGHPNYEQYV. The CDR3 DNA is TGTGCCAGCAGTTTCCCTATCGGACACCCTAACTACGAGCAGTACGTC.

The genes are TRBV10-1 and TRBJ1-4; D possibly corresponds to TRBD1 (6 bases). V lost 6 bases and J lost 6, with 11 bases in between. Germline CDR1 reads WNHNN; CDR2 reads SYGVQD (reference sequence). The length of the CDR3 is 13 residues. Here the CDR3 reads CASSRGQDEKLFF. The DNA for the CDR3 is TGCGCCAGCAGCAGGGGTCAGGATGAAAAACTGTTTTTT.

This clone was seen only once. This chain uses TRBV6-5 with TRBJ1-6; D unclear. Per the germline V gene, CDR1 is MNHEY and CDR2 is SVGAGI. The CDR3 totals 13 residues. Trimming took off 8 bases at V and 10 bases at J, with 15 bases between the two ends. CDR3 amino acids: CASVAVGRSPLHF. CDR3 DNA: TGTGCCAGCGTAGCTGTGGGTAGGTCACCCCTCCACTTT.

The rearrangement links TRBV7-8 to TRBJ2-1, with D possibly TRBD1 on 6 matching bases. V lost 5 bases to trimming and J lost 6 bases, with 14 bases between them. Germline CDR1 and CDR2: SGHVS and FQNEAQ. The CDR3 loop spans 14 amino acids. CDR3 nucleotides: TGTGCCAGCAGCGGACGTACAGGGTCCAATGAGCAGTTCTTC. Translated: CASSGRTGSNEQFF.

This clone has just a few counts. CDR3 in amino acids: CASSLGTGGLGAGNTIYF. In DNA, the CDR3 is TGTGCCAGCAGCTTAGGGACAGGGGGCCTAGGAGCTGGAAACACCATATATTTT. V usage is TRBV13 and J usage is TRBJ1-3; 10 positions agree with TRBD1. V trimming: 0 bases; J trimming: 2 bases; junction bases outside the gene matches: 7. CDR1 and CDR2 (germline): PRHDT, FYEKMQ (reference sequence). This CDR3 is built from 18 residues.

This clone was seen a few times. The chain recombines TRBV9 with TRBJ1-2; 11 nucleotides align to TRBD1. The germline gives CDR1 SGDLS, CDR2 YYNGEE. This CDR3 spans 15 amino acids. Trimming cost V 3 bases and J 2 bases; bases outside gene matches: 3. The DNA for the CDR3 is TGTGCCAGCAGCGCGGACAGGGGGCAGAACTATGGCTACACCTTC. Encoded protein: CASSADRGQNYGYTF.

The CDR3 region is CASWGKTGAGGIDTQYF. CDR3 coding DNA: TGTGCCAGCTGGGGGAAAACAGGAGCGGGAGGCATAGATACGCAGTATTTT. The V gene is TRBV2, the J gene TRBJ2-3; 9 bases are a match to TRBD2. Per germline, CDR1 SNHLY and CDR2 FYNNEI. This CDR3 has 17 residues. The V segment lost 8 bases and the J segment 5 bases; nucleotides outside the gene matches: 17.

This chain links TRBV28 with TRBJ2-5; 10 positions match TRBD2. CDR3 length: 15 amino acids. V gave up 6 bases and J gave up 2 bases; unmatched junction bases: 6. Per the germline V gene, CDR1 is MDHEN and CDR2 is SYDVKM. CDR3: CASSGPGLAQETQYF. The CDR3 DNA reads as TGTGCCAGCAGCGGACCGGGACTAGCGCAAGAGACCCAGTACTTC.

The rearrangement joins TRBV2 to TRBJ1-2; D gene ambiguous. Trimming pared 4 bases from V and 2 bases from J, leaving 11 bases between. The CDR3 is 14 amino acids. CDR1 is SNHLY and CDR2 is FYNNEI in the germline V gene. The CDR3 loop reads CASSVAAPNYGYTF. In DNA, the CDR3 is TGTGCCAGCAGTGTAGCAGCTCCGAACTATGGCTACACCTTC. Using reference TRBV2 and TRBJ1-2 for the parts outside the CDR3, the full variable domain is EPEVTQTPSHQVTQMGQEVILRCVPISNHLYFYWYRQILGQKVEFLVSFYNNEISEKSEIFDDQFSVERPDGSNFTLKIRSTKLEDSAMYFCASSVAAPNYGYTFGSGTRLTVV.

The chain uses TRBV6-5 and TRBJ1-5; D remains ambiguous. V gave up 6 bases and J gave up 10 bases, with 16 bases separating them. Germline V gene lookup returns CDR1 MNHEY and CDR2 SVGAGI. The CDR3 is made up of 13 amino acids. The CDR3 nucleotides are TGTGCCAGCAGCCGCACGGGGATTTATCCCCAGCATTTT. Encoded protein: CASSRTGIYPQHF.

The chain couples TRBV30 to TRBJ2-1, with D maybe TRBD2 (5 bases). V was cut by 2 bases and J by 15 bases, with 17 bases left in between. CDR3 length: 12 residues. Germline V gene sequence: CDR1 GTSNPN, CDR2 SVGIG (reference sequence). CDR3 DNA sequence: TGTGCCTGGAGTCCCGCGGGCCCTCGAGGGTTCTTC. Translation: CAWSPAGPRGFF.

Comments on this clone: The same CDR3 can be traced to other DNA sequences in this sample. The chain is built from TRBV5-1 and TRBJ2-7, with D perhaps matching TRBD1 (5 bases). The CDR3 spans 14 residues. Germline V gives CDR1 SGHRS, CDR2 YFSETQ. V was pared by 2 bases and J by 0 bases, with 9 bases between. This CDR3 reads CASSFRQSSYEQYF. For the CDR3, the DNA is TGCGCCAGCAGCTTTCGACAGAGCTCCTACGAGCAGTACTTC. The full variable domain, with the rest looked up from reference TRBV5-1 and TRBJ2-7, is KAGVTQTPRYLIKTRGQQVTLSCSPISGHRSVSWYQQTPGQGLQFLFEYFSETQRNKGNFPGRFSGRQFSNSRSEMNVSTLELGDSALYLCASSFRQSSYEQYFGPGTRLTVT.

This chain connects TRBV27 to TRBJ2-5, with D possibly TRBD2 on 5 matching bases. The CDR3 sequence is 11 residues long. Germline CDR1 reads MNHEY; CDR2 reads SMNVEV (reference sequence). The V end lost 5 bases, the J end lost 7 bases, and 8 bases lay between the germline ends. The CDR3 sequence is CASSRGRTQYF. CDR3 nucleotide sequence: TGTGCCAGCAGTCGGGGAAGGACCCAGTACTTC.

V is TRBV7-9 and J is TRBJ2-5, with D possibly matching TRBD1 (5 bases). This CDR3 has 10 residues. The ends were cut back, 5 bases at V and 7 bases at J, with 5 bases in the middle. Germline V CDR1 and CDR2: SEHNR, FQNEAQ (reference sequence). Here the CDR3 reads CASSQGTQYF. CDR3 sequence (DNA): TGTGCCAGCAGCCAGGGGACCCAGTACTTC.